This is a list of T cell receptor beta chains from one sample in a study of blood T cells in healthy people across ages. Using its own MiXCR run on the 5' RACE reads, TCRdb lists one record per CDR3 protein. Here the sample spans over 600,000 distinct CDR3 sequences, roughly 50% being singletons. The source material was blood. The receptor set was obtained from a man aged 35 to 55 in good health. The CDR3 runs from the conserved cysteine through the conserved F or W. Clone size is shown for a subset of rows, as once, few, many or a class of expanded clone.

CDR3 protein: CSVGERGTYEQYF; clone size: few; V gene: TRBV29-1
CDR3 protein: CASSQGSLAVPYNEQFF; clone size: .; V gene: TRBV7-2
CDR3 protein: CASSLDFGQGILYGYTF; clone size: .; V gene: TRBV11-3
CDR3 protein: CASSSRVAAQSKETQYF; clone size: .; V gene: TRBV7-2
CDR3 protein: CASSWQGTGEKLFF; clone size: .; V gene: TRBV7-9
CDR3 protein: CASSQLAGGRNEQFF; clone size: .; V gene: TRBV3-1
CDR3 protein: CASKGDYGYTF; clone size: few; V gene: TRBV6-6
CDR3 protein: CASSLSLAGSKYF; clone size: .; V gene: TRBV2
CDR3 protein: CASSEIRGGALYNEQFF; clone size: .; V gene: TRBV6-1
CDR3 protein: CASTRTPGAGGETQYF; clone size: .; V gene: TRBV5-1
CDR3 protein: CASSWRTGANEKLFF; clone size: once; V gene: TRBV9
CDR3 protein: CASSPTGMGAPSMDRELFF; clone size: once; V gene: TRBV5-1
CDR3 protein: CASSDGLVIYEQYF; clone size: few; V gene: TRBV6-1
CDR3 protein: CASSVQRSGTSGANVLTF; clone size: .; V gene: TRBV6-1
CDR3 protein: CVSSIRTGGAGDEQFF; clone size: .; V gene: TRBV7-9
CDR3 protein: CASSLQRGQGETQYF; clone size: .; V gene: TRBV7-2
CDR3 protein: CASSFFTARQLYGYTF; clone size: .; V gene: TRBV12-3/TRBV12-4
CDR3 protein: CASSSTRYQPQHF; clone size: .; V gene: TRBV28
CDR3 protein: CATKGAGVNTEAFF; clone size: .; V gene: TRBV12-3/TRBV12-4
CDR3 protein: CSARDGTGAYNEQFF; clone size: .; V gene: TRBV20-1
CDR3 protein: CSAGVSNQPQHF; clone size: .; V gene: TRBV29-1
CDR3 protein: CASSQGPQGYNEQFF; clone size: few; V gene: TRBV4-2
CDR3 protein: CASSQEQGVEQYF; clone size: few; V gene: TRBV4-2
CDR3 protein: CASRLTGQDEQYF; clone size: .; V gene: TRBV28
CDR3 protein: CASSQDGVAGANVLTF; clone size: few; V gene: TRBV4-3
CDR3 protein: CAISGLADYNGQFF; clone size: .; V gene: TRBV10-3
CDR3 protein: CASRRDHRGPSYEQYF; clone size: .; V gene: TRBV6-9
CDR3 protein: CASSSGGTTFYNEQFF; clone size: few; V gene: TRBV11-1
CDR3 protein: CSAPKGGWDTEAFF; clone size: few; V gene: TRBV20-1
CDR3 protein: CASSRQGAHGANVLTF; clone size: few; V gene: TRBV7-8
CDR3 protein: CASSYRGLVPYEQYF; clone size: .; V gene: TRBV6-5
CDR3 protein: CASSQGQEETQYF; clone size: .; V gene: TRBV5-1
CDR3 protein: CSGGTFQAEQYF; clone size: .; V gene: TRBV29-1
CDR3 protein: CASRANEQFF; clone size: .; V gene: TRBV10-2
CDR3 protein: CASRTSSGNEQYF; clone size: .; V gene: TRBV6-2/TRBV6-3
CDR3 protein: CASSSGTGGWGEQFF; clone size: .; V gene: TRBV5-1
CDR3 protein: CASEPGGLRYEQYF; clone size: few; V gene: TRBV28
CDR3 protein: CSVSPGLAGETQYF; clone size: few; V gene: TRBV29-1
CDR3 protein: CASSLGRSTDTQYF; clone size: many; V gene: TRBV11-3
CDR3 protein: CASSPTETLSGANVLTF; clone size: .; V gene: TRBV18
CDR3 protein: CASSTLRADTQYF; clone size: .; V gene: TRBV7-3
CDR3 protein: CASPPREGIVDTQYF; clone size: .; V gene: TRBV6-4
CDR3 protein: CASSQPRDSGPDTQYF; clone size: few; V gene: TRBV14
CDR3 protein: CASAVLWDRGNNEQFF; clone size: once; V gene: TRBV11-1
CDR3 protein: CASSQVSTQAEQFF; clone size: .; V gene: TRBV4-3
CDR3 protein: CASSQVLISGAGAKNIQYF; clone size: .; V gene: TRBV3-1
CDR3 protein: CASSSPFPGQGKQYF; clone size: few; V gene: TRBV11-1
CDR3 protein: CASSQVALSYTF; clone size: few; V gene: TRBV14
CDR3 protein: CASSKPPGDTQYF; clone size: .; V gene: TRBV6-5
CDR3 protein: CSATDGGFQFF; clone size: .; V gene: TRBV20-1